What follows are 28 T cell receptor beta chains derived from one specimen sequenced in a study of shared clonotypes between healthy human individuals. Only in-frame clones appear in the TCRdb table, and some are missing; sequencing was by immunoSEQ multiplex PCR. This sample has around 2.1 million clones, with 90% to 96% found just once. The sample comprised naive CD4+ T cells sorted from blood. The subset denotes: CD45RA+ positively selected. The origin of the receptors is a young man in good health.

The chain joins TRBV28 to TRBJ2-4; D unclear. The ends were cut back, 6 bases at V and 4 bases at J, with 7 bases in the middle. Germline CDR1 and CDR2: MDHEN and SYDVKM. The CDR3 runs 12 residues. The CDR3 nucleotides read TGTGCCAGCAGCGCACCGAAAAACATTCAGTACTTC. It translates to CASSAPKNIQYF.

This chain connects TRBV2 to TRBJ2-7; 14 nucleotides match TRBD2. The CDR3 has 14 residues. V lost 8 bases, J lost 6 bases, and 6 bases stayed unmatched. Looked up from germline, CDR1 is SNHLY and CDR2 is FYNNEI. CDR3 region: CASQRTSGGTEQYF. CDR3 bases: TGTGCCAGCCAAAGGACTAGCGGGGGGACCGAGCAGTACTTC.

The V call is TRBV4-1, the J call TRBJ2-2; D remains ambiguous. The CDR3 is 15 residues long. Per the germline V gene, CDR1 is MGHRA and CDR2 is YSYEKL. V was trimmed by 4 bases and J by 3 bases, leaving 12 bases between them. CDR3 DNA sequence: TGCGCCAGCAGCCTGTCAAATACCTACACCGGGGAGCTGTTTTTT. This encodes CASSLSNTYTGELFF.

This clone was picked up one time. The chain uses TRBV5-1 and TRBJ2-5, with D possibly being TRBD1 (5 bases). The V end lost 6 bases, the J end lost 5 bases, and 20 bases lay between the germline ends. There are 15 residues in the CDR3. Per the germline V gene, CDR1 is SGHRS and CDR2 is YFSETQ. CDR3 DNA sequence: TGCGCCAGCAACACCCTAGGGGCAGAGCAGGAGACCCAGTACTTC. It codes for CASNTLGAEQETQYF.

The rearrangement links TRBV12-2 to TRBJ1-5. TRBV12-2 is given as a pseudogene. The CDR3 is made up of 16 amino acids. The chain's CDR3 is CASRPSSGILNQPQHF. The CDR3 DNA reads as TGTGCAAGTCGCCCTTCTTCCGGGATCCTCAATCAGCCCCAGCATTTT.

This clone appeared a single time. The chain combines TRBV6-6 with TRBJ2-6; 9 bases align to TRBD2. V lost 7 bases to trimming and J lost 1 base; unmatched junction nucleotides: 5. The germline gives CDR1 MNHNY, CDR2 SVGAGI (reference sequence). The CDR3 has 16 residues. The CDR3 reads CASIGGGASGANVLTF. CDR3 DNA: TGTGCCAGCATCGGCGGGGGGGCTTCTGGGGCCAACGTCCTGACTTTC.

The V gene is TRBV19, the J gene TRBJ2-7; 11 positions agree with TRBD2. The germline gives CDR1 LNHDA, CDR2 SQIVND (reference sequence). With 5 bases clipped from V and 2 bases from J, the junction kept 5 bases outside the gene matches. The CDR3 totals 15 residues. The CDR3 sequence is CASSARLAGTYEQYF. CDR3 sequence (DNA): TGTGCCAGTAGTGCGAGACTAGCGGGGACCTACGAGCAGTACTTC.

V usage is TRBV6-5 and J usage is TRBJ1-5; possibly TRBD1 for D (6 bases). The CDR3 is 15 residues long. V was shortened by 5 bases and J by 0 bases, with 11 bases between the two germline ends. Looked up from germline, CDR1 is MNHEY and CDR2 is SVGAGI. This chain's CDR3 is CASSADRNSNQPQHF. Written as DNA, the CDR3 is TGTGCCAGCAGTGCTGACAGGAATAGCAATCAGCCCCAGCATTTT.

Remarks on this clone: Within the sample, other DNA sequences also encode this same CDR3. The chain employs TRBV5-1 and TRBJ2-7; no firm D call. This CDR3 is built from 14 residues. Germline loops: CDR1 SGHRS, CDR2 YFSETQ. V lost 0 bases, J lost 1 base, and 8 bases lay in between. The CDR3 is CASSLEGPSYEQYF. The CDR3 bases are TGCGCCAGCAGCTTGGAAGGTCCTTCCTACGAGCAGTACTTC.

The CDR3 is CASSRGGVGNTIYF. The DNA of the CDR3 is TGCGCCAGCAGCCGAGGGGGCGTTGGAAACACCATATATTTT. The rearrangement joins TRBV4-1 to TRBJ1-3; 7 bases agree with TRBD1. V was pared by 4 bases and J by 3 bases, with 3 bases of the junction left unmatched. The CDR3 is made up of 14 amino acids. Germline CDR1 and CDR2: MGHRA and YSYEKL.

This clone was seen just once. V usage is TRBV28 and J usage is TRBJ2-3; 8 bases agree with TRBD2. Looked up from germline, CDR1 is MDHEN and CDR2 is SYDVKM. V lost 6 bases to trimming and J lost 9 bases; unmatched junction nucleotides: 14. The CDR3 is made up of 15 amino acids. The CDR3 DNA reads TGTGCCAGCAGCCCCAGCCGGAGCGGGAGCCGAACGCAGTATTTT. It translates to CASSPSRSGSRTQYF.

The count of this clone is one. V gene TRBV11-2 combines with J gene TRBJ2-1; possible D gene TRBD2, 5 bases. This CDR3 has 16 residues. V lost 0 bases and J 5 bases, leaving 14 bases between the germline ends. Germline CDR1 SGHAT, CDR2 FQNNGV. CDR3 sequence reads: CASSLERRLTHNEQFF. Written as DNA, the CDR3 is TGTGCCAGCAGCTTAGAACGGAGGCTCACCCACAATGAGCAGTTCTTC.

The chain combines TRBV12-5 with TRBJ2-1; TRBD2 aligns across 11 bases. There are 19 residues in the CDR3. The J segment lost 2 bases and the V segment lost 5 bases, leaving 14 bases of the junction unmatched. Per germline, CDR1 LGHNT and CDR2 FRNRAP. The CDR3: CASGGPGLAGSAAYNEQFF. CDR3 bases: TGTGCTAGTGGTGGGCCCGGACTAGCGGGCTCAGCCGCCTACAATGAGCAGTTCTTC.

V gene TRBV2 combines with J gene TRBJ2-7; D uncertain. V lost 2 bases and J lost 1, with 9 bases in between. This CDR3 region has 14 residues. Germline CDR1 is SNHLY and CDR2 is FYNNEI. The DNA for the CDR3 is TGTGCCAGCAGTGAAAGGACGGCATCCTACGAGCAGTACTTC. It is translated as CASSERTASYEQYF.

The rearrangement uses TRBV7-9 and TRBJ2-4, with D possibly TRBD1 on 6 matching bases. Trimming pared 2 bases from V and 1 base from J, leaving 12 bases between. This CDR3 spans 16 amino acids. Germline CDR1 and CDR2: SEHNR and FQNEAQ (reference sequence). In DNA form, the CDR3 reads TGTGCCAGCAGCTTACAGGGGTGGGAGGCCAAAAACATTCAGTACTTC. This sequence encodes CASSLQGWEAKNIQYF.

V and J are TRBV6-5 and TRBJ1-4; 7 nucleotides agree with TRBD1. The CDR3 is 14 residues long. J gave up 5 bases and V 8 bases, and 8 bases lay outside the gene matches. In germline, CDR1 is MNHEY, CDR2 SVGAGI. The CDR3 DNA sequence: TGTGCCAGCCGCTCCGGGACAGAGAATGAAAAACTGTTTTTT. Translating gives CASRSGTENEKLFF.

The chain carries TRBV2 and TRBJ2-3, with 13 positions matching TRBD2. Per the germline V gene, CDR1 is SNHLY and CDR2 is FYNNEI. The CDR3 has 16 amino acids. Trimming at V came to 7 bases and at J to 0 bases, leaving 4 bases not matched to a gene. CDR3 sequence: CASTTSGRSSTDTQYF. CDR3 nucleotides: TGTGCCAGCACGACTAGCGGGAGGTCTAGCACAGATACGCAGTATTTT.

The chain's CDR3 is CASRTTSGQETQYF. In DNA form, the CDR3 reads TGTGCCAGCAGGACGACTAGCGGACAAGAGACCCAGTACTTC. The gene calls are TRBV7-9 and TRBJ2-5; 9 nucleotides line up with TRBD2. The length of the CDR3 is 14 residues. The germline gives CDR1 SEHNR, CDR2 FQNEAQ (reference sequence). Trimming cost V 6 bases and J 2 bases; bases outside gene matches: 4.

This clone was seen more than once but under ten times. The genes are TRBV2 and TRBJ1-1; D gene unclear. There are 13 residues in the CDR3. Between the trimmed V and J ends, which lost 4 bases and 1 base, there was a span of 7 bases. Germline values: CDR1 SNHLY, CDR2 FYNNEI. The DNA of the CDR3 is TGTGCCAGCAGTGGACGGAGGAACACTGAAGCTTTCTTT. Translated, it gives CASSGRRNTEAFF.

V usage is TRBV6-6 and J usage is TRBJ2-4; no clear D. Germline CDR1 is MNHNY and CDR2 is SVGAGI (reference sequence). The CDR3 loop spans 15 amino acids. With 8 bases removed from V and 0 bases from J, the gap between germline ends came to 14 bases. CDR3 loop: CASCLAELAKNIQYF. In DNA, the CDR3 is TGTGCCAGCTGTCTGGCGGAGCTAGCCAAAAACATTCAGTACTTC.

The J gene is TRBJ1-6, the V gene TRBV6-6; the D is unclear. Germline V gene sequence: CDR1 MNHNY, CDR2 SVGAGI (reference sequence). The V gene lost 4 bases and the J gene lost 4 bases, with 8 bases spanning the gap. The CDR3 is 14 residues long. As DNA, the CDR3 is TGTGCCAGCAGTTTTGAAGAATATAATTCACCCCTCCACTTT. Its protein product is CASSFEEYNSPLHF.

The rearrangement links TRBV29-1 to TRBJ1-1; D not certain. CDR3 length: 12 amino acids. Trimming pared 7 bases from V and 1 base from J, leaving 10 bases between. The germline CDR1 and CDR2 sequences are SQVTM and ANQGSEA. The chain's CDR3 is CSGTLPNTEAFF. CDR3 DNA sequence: TGCAGCGGAACTCTGCCGAACACTGAAGCTTTCTTT.

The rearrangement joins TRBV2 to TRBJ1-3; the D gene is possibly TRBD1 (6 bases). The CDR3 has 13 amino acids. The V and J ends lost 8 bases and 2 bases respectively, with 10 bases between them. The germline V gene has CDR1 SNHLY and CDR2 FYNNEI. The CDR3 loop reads CASSGEAGNTIYF. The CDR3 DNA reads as TGTGCCAGCTCAGGGGAGGCTGGAAACACCATATATTTT.

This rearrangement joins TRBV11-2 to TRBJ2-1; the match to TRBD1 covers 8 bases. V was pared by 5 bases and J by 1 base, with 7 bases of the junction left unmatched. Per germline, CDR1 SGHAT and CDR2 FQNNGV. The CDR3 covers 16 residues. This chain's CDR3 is CASSPRWTGSYNEQFF. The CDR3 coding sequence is TGTGCCAGCAGCCCCCGCTGGACAGGGTCCTACAATGAGCAGTTCTTC.

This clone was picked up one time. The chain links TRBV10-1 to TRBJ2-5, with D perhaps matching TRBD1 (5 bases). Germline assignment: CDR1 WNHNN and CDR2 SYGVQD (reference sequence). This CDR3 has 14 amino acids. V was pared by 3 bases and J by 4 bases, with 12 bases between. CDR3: CASSDNRQPETQYF. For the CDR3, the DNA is TGCGCCAGCAGTGATAACAGACAGCCAGAGACCCAGTACTTC.

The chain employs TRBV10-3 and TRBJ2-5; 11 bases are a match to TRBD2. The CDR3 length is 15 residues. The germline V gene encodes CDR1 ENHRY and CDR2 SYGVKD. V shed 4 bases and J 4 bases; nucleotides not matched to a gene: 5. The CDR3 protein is CAISGSGGAAETQYF. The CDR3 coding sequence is TGTGCCATCAGTGGTAGCGGGGGGGCCGCAGAGACCCAGTACTTC.

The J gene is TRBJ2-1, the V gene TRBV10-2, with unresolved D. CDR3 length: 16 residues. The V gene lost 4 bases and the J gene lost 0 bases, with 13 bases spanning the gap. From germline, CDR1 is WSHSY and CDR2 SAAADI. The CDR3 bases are TGCGCCAGCAGTGTGAGGATGGGTTTCTCCTACAATGAGCAGTTCTTC. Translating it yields CASSVRMGFSYNEQFF.

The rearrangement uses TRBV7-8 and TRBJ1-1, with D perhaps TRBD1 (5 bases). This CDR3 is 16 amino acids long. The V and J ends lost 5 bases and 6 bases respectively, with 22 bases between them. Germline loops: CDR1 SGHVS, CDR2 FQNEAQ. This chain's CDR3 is CASSPRIREGIAEAFF. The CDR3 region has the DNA TGTGCCAGCAGCCCTAGAATCAGGGAGGGAATCGCTGAAGCTTTCTTT.